Each of the 10 T cell receptor beta chains below was sequenced from the same sample in a study of T cell responses to AZD1222 COVID-19 vaccine. The protocol was immunoSEQ multiplex PCR, while the TCRdb copy is restricted to in-frame clones and leaves out a portion. The data show around 97,000 clones, 91% seen once. Sequences were derived from peripheral blood, sampled on day 0 of AZD1222 vaccination. The receptors derive from an adult in good health.

The chain has TRBV10-3 and TRBJ2-3, with D perhaps TRBD1 (6 bases). The ends were cut back, 2 bases at V and 4 bases at J, with 16 bases in the middle. The germline CDR1 and CDR2 sequences are ENHRY and SYGVKD. The CDR3 sequence is 16 residues long. DNA of the CDR3: TGTGCCATCAGTGAGCCGGGACAAGGGGTAGCAGATACGCAGTATTTT. Its translation: CAISEPGQGVADTQYF.

This chain links TRBV10-3 with TRBJ2-7; the match to TRBD2 covers 11 bases. Germline V CDR1 and CDR2: ENHRY, SYGVKD. The CDR3 totals 15 residues. V dropped 6 bases and J dropped 0; count of bases not matched to a gene: 4. The CDR3: CAIRGTSGSSYEQYF. CDR3 DNA: TGTGCCATCAGAGGGACTAGCGGTTCCTCCTACGAGCAGTACTTC.

The chain has TRBV21-1 and TRBJ1-4; the DNA was not compared with TRBD1, the D call given in the table. TRBV21-1 is termed a pseudogene. This CDR3 contains 19 residues. CDR3 in DNA: TGTGCCAGCAGCAAAGAGGATTGGACAGGGAGGTTTACTAATGAAAAACTGTTTTTT. Its protein product is CASSKEDWTGRFTNEKLFF.

The CDR3 DNA reads as TGCGCCAGCAGCCCTCCTCTAGCGGGAGGCACCGGGGAGCTGTTTTTT. Residues: CASSPPLAGGTGELFF. V is TRBV5-1 and J is TRBJ2-2; 11 bases map to TRBD2. The length of the CDR3 is 16 residues. CDR1 is SGHRS, CDR2 YFSETQ, per germline. V shed 4 bases and J 4 bases; nucleotides not matched to a gene: 6.

The V gene is TRBV5-1, the J gene TRBJ2-5; D call uncertain. This CDR3 is 13 amino acids long. The V end was cut by 1 base, the J end by 2 bases, with 6 bases between. Germline V gene lookup returns CDR1 SGHRS and CDR2 YFSETQ. CDR3 region: CASSLTAQETQYF. The CDR3 DNA sequence: TGCGCCAGCAGCTTGACAGCGCAAGAGACCCAGTACTTC.

The V call is TRBV5-4, the J call TRBJ2-1, with TRBD2 identical over 8 bases. V was pared by 0 bases and J by 5 bases, with 4 bases of the junction left unmatched. CDR1 SGHNT and CDR2 YYREEE come from the germline V gene (reference sequence). The CDR3 extends over 15 amino acids. CDR3 sequence (DNA): TGTGCCAGCAGCTTGGACGGGAGGGCCCACAATGAGCAGTTCTTC. As protein: CASSLDGRAHNEQFF.

This chain links TRBV3-1 (or the pseudogene TRBV3-2) with TRBJ2-1; a possible D gene is TRBD1 (7 bases). The CDR3 runs to 13 residues. CDR1 is LGHDT, CDR2 YNNKEL, per germline (reference sequence). V gave up 5 bases and J gave up 7 bases, with 12 bases separating them. The CDR3 is CASSVQGGNEQFF. Written as DNA, the CDR3 is TGTGCCAGCAGCGTTCAGGGGGGAAATGAGCAGTTCTTC.

The J gene is TRBJ2-2, the V gene TRBV28, with a weak D call TRBD2 (6 bases). Trimming took 5 bases from V and 6 from J, leaving 13 bases between them. The length of the CDR3 is 14 residues. Germline loops: CDR1 MDHEN, CDR2 SYDVKM. The DNA of the CDR3 is TGTGCCAGCAGTCCCCAGACGGGAGCCGGGGAGCTGTTTTTT. Translation: CASSPQTGAGELFF.

The chain employs TRBV30 and TRBJ2-7; 7 bases fit TRBD2. Germline-derived CDR1 and CDR2 are GTSNPN and SVGIG (reference sequence). The length of the CDR3 is 12 residues. Trimming took 1 base from V and 6 from J; bases not matched to a gene: 3. The CDR3 protein is CAWSGGSIEQYF. The CDR3 DNA is TGTGCCTGGAGTGGCGGGAGTATCGAGCAGTACTTC.

This rearrangement joins TRBV4-3 to TRBJ1-4; 10 bases match TRBD1. Germline V gives CDR1 LGHNA, CDR2 YSLEER. The CDR3 loop spans 16 amino acids. Unmatched junction bases numbered 6, after V lost 0 bases and J lost 8 bases. The CDR3 reads CASSQETGTGVEKLFF. In DNA form, the CDR3 reads TGCGCCAGCAGCCAAGAAACCGGGACAGGGGTAGAAAAACTGTTTTTT.